The 29 T cell receptor beta chains presented below share a single source sample, sequenced in a study of T-cell memory formation after mild COVID-19. TCRdb passed the 5' RACE reads through MiXCR, listing each CDR3 protein once. The table includes 95,000 to 120,000 distinct CDR3 sequences, approximately 21% detected once. Source material: PBMCs or a T cell subset sorted from them (not recorded which). These receptors all come from a man younger than 35 who had mild COVID-19 (a few samples of this study predate the infection). Cell type and time point are not known.

The chain links TRBV9 to TRBJ2-2, with D hard to call. Trimming removed 1 base at V and 0 bases at J, with 7 bases between. Per germline, CDR1 SGDLS and CDR2 YYNGEE. This CDR3 is 15 amino acids long. The CDR3 DNA sequence: TGTGCCAGCAGCGTAAGACAAGCGAACACCGGGGAGCTGTTTTTT. It is translated as CASSVRQANTGELFF. The full variable domain, with the rest looked up from reference TRBV9 and TRBJ2-2, is DSGVTQTPKHLITATGQRVTLRCSPRSGDLSVYWYQQSLDQGLQFLIQYYNGEERAKGNILERFSAQQFPDLHSELNLSSLELGDSALYFCASSVRQANTGELFFGEGSRLTVL.

The rearrangement joins TRBV11-2 to TRBJ2-2; the D call may be TRBD1 or TRBD2 (6 bases each). Germline V gives CDR1 SGHAT, CDR2 FQNNGV. V was cut by 5 bases and J by 5 bases, with 24 bases left in between. The CDR3 is 18 amino acids. DNA of the CDR3: TGTGCCAGCAGCCCGTCCCGGGACATCGGGAGTATTACCGGGGAGCTGTTTTTT. It is translated as CASSPSRDIGSITGELFF.

This clonotype was seen only a few times. The V and J genes are TRBV4-3 and TRBJ1-2, with a possible D match to TRBD1 (6 bases). The V gene's germline CDR1 is LGHNA and CDR2 YSLEER. V was cut by 0 bases and J by 3 bases, with 17 bases left in between. This CDR3 contains 17 residues. Here the CDR3 DNA reads TGCGCCAGCAGCCAAGAGGTCAGGGGAAGGGGGGACTATGGCTACACCTTC. Protein sequence: CASSQEVRGRGDYGYTF.

V usage is TRBV7-3 and J usage is TRBJ2-3; D possibly corresponds to TRBD2 (6 bases). Trimming shortened V by 5 bases and J by 10 bases, and 16 bases separated the two germline ends. Germline V gives CDR1 SGHTA, CDR2 FQGTGA. The CDR3 runs to 13 residues. This chain's CDR3 is CASSKGTRNAQYF. The CDR3 DNA sequence: TGTGCCAGCAGCAAGGGGACTCGGAACGCGCAGTATTTT. Full variable domain (missing parts from reference TRBV7-3 and TRBJ2-3): GAGVSQTPSNKVTEKGKYVELRCDPISGHTALYWYRQSLGQGPEFLIYFQGTGAADDSGLPNDRFFAVRPEGSVSTLKIQRTERGDSAVYLCASSKGTRNAQYFGPGTRLTVL.

The rearrangement joins TRBV7-9 to TRBJ1-1; 9 nucleotides match TRBD1. The V gene's germline CDR1 is SEHNR and CDR2 FQNEAQ (reference sequence). The V and J ends lost 6 bases and 0 bases, in that order; junction bases with no gene match: 5. This CDR3 has 15 amino acids. The CDR3 protein is CASSPDRGLNTEAFF. CDR3 nucleotide sequence: TGTGCCAGCAGTCCCGACAGGGGGTTGAACACTGAAGCTTTCTTT.

This sequence joins TRBV24-1 and TRBJ1-1; possible D gene TRBD1, 5 bases. Per the germline V gene, CDR1 is KGHDR and CDR2 is SFDVKD. CDR3 length: 13 residues. V shed 2 bases and J shed 8 bases, with 11 bases lying between them. CDR3 sequence (DNA): TGTGCCACCAGTGATTCCAGGGCCCGCGAAGCTTTCTTT. Translating it yields CATSDSRAREAFF.

This clonotype occurred a few times. The rearrangement uses TRBV20-1 and TRBJ2-7, with 7 bases lining up with TRBD2. Trimming at V came to 3 bases and at J to 3 bases, leaving 14 bases not matched to a gene. Germline CDR1 reads DFQATT; CDR2 reads SNEGSKA (reference sequence). This CDR3 has 16 residues. The CDR3 loop reads CSASNPGRGIVYEQYF. The CDR3 bases are TGCAGTGCTAGTAATCCGGGGCGGGGGATTGTCTACGAGCAGTACTTC.

The chain recombines TRBV27 with TRBJ1-4; D perhaps matches TRBD1 (5 bases). Germline lookup yields CDR1 MNHEY and CDR2 SMNVEV (reference sequence). V was clipped by 4 bases and J by 6 bases, with 12 bases between them. CDR3 size: 14 residues. CDR3 bases: TGTGCCAGCAGTTCCGACAGTCGTCATGAAAAACTGTTTTTT. Protein: CASSSDSRHEKLFF.

This clonotype was seen more than once but under ten times. This sequence joins TRBV3-1 and TRBJ2-2; D perhaps matches TRBD2 (6 bases). Germline assignment: CDR1 LGHDT and CDR2 YNNKEL (reference sequence). Trimming pared 6 bases from V and 0 bases from J, leaving 11 bases between. This CDR3 is built from 15 residues. This chain's CDR3 is CASRPGGSNTGELFF. The CDR3 bases are TGTGCCAGCAGACCCGGAGGGTCGAACACCGGGGAGCTGTTTTTT.

This clonotype was picked up a small number of times. The chain couples TRBV7-7 to TRBJ1-5; D perhaps matches TRBD1 (6 bases). This CDR3 spans 19 amino acids. The germline CDR1 and CDR2 sequences are SSHAT and FNYEAQ (reference sequence). Trimming took 5 bases from V and 5 from J, leaving 28 bases between them. The CDR3, as DNA: TGTGCCAGCAGCCTAAAAGGCGTATTGGCAGGGGAAAAAGATCAGCCCCAGCATTTT. Translating gives CASSLKGVLAGEKDQPQHF.

The J gene is TRBJ2-5, the V gene TRBV4-1; 10 bases agree with TRBD1. The V gene end was trimmed by 3 bases and the J gene end by 5 bases; junction bases not matched to a gene: 6. Germline values: CDR1 MGHRA, CDR2 YSYEKL. CDR3 length: 15 residues. CDR3 sequence: CASSHLDRGDETQYF. The CDR3 DNA reads as TGCGCCAGCAGCCACCTGGACAGGGGGGATGAGACCCAGTACTTC.

V gene TRBV5-1 combines with J gene TRBJ2-7; D is perhaps TRBD1 (6 bases). Germline assignment: CDR1 SGHRS and CDR2 YFSETQ. V shed 5 bases and J shed 4 bases, with 13 bases lying between them. The CDR3 extends over 13 amino acids. The CDR3 nucleotides are TGCGCCAGCAGTGTACAGGGCCGTTACGAGCAGTACTTC. It specifies CASSVQGRYEQYF.

This chain connects TRBV6-5 to TRBJ2-5; D is perhaps TRBD1 or TRBD2 (5 bases each). The V gene lost 0 bases and the J gene lost 5 bases, with 13 bases spanning the gap. CDR3 size: 15 residues. The V gene's germline CDR1 is MNHEY and CDR2 SVGAGI. The CDR3 DNA reads TGTGCCAGCAGTTACTCCGCCGGGGCGAGGGAGACCCAGTACTTC. The encoded protein is CASSYSAGARETQYF.

This clonotype was found a few times. For the CDR3, the DNA is TGCGCCAGCAGCCTTGCCCGGACAGGGGGCTTCAATGAGCAGTTCTTC. As protein: CASSLARTGGFNEQFF. The genes are TRBV5-1 and TRBJ2-1; 11 bases match TRBD1. Germline V gene sequence: CDR1 SGHRS, CDR2 YFSETQ. This CDR3 has 16 residues. V shed 4 bases and J 6 bases; nucleotides not matched to a gene: 9.

Comments on this clonotype: A read error may produce the germline difference seen at one junction end. The chain is built from TRBV5-4 and TRBJ2-7; 8 nucleotides line up with TRBD1. The V gene's germline CDR1 is SGHNT and CDR2 YYREEE (reference sequence). This CDR3 spans 14 amino acids. This chain's CDR3 is CASSHRDRSLILPF. In DNA form, the CDR3 reads TGTGCCAGCAGCCACCGGGACAGGTCTCTCATTCTACCATTC.

The chain carries TRBV29-1 and TRBJ1-1; 9 bases agree with TRBD1. In germline, CDR1 is SQVTM, CDR2 ANQGSEA. Trimming took 6 bases from V and 4 from J; bases not matched to a gene: 6. CDR3 length: 13 residues. The CDR3 here is CSVAGQGSTEAFF. The CDR3 DNA reads TGCAGCGTAGCTGGACAGGGGAGCACTGAAGCTTTCTTT.

The sample holds a few counts of this clonotype. The gene calls are TRBV7-9 and TRBJ2-7; a weak D match, TRBD1 (6 bases). Trimming stripped 5 bases from V and 2 bases from J, with 16 bases between. The CDR3 is made up of 15 amino acids. Germline CDR1 is SEHNR and CDR2 is FQNEAQ (reference sequence). The CDR3 protein is CASSPGVVFPYEQYF. CDR3 nucleotide sequence: TGTGCCAGCAGCCCAGGGGTCGTTTTCCCCTACGAGCAGTACTTC. The full variable domain, completed using reference TRBV7-9 and TRBJ2-7, is DTGVSQNPRHKITKRGQNVTFRCDPISEHNRLYWYRQTLGQGPEFLTYFQNEAQLEKSRLLSDRFSAERPKGSFSTLEIQRTEQGDSAMYLCASSPGVVFPYEQYFGPGTRLTVT.

This clonotype showed up just a few times. The chain employs TRBV13 and TRBJ1-2; D call uncertain. Germline V gene sequence: CDR1 PRHDT, CDR2 FYEKMQ (reference sequence). The CDR3 runs 15 residues. V was trimmed by 5 bases and J by 0 bases, leaving 13 bases between them. CDR3: CASSPAGMSNYGYTF. CDR3 nucleotides: TGTGCCAGCAGCCCCGCCGGGATGTCTAACTATGGCTACACCTTC.

This clonotype was found a few times. The chain combines TRBV12-3 or TRBV12-4 with TRBJ2-3, with D unclear. V was pared by 5 bases and J by 6 bases, with 6 bases between. This CDR3 region has 11 residues. The CDR3 coding sequence is TGTGCCAGCAGTGACCCTGATACGCAGTATTTT. It yields the protein CASSDPDTQYF.

The V call is TRBV4-3, the J call TRBJ1-1; the match to TRBD1 covers 10 bases. The J segment lost 5 bases and the V segment lost 2 bases, leaving 5 bases of the junction unmatched. Germline CDR1 LGHNA, CDR2 YSLEER. The CDR3 loop spans 15 amino acids. The CDR3 protein is CASSQWTGGRTEAFF. As DNA, the CDR3 is TGCGCCAGCAGCCAATGGACAGGGGGGCGGACTGAAGCTTTCTTT.

This clonotype was recorded a few times. The V and J genes are TRBV5-1 and TRBJ2-7; possibly TRBD1 for D (6 bases). CDR1 and CDR2 from the germline V gene are SGHRS and YFSETQ. Between the trimmed V and J ends, which lost 2 bases and 0 bases, there was a span of 15 bases. The CDR3 has 16 amino acids. The chain's CDR3 is CASSFKPTGSSYEQYF. The CDR3 DNA follows: TGCGCCAGCAGCTTTAAACCCACAGGGAGCTCCTACGAGCAGTACTTC.

This clonotype showed up just a few times. The chain recombines TRBV5-1 with TRBJ2-1, with TRBD2 as a possible D gene (5 bases). The germline V and J ends were trimmed by 7 bases and 0 bases, with 20 bases remaining between them. In germline, CDR1 is SGHRS, CDR2 YFSETQ. The CDR3 loop spans 17 amino acids. CDR3 bases: TGCGCCAGCCGGGGTGGGCTACGTTCGAGCTCCTACAATGAGCAGTTCTTC. The encoded protein is CASRGGLRSSSYNEQFF.

The chain employs TRBV7-2 and TRBJ2-3, with 9 bases aligning to TRBD1. CDR1 is SGHTA and CDR2 is FQGNSA in the germline V gene. There are 15 residues in the CDR3. V shed 5 bases and J 3 bases; nucleotides not matched to a gene: 6. CDR3 amino acids: CASSLRTGATDTQYF. The CDR3 DNA is TGTGCCAGCAGCCTTCGGACAGGGGCGACAGATACGCAGTATTTT.

This clonotype was found a few times. The CDR3 loop reads CASSYSVGVGTDEKLFF. The CDR3, as DNA: TGTGCCAGCAGTTACTCGGTGGGGGTAGGGACAGATGAAAAACTGTTTTTT. The V call is TRBV6-5, the J call TRBJ1-4, with 7 bases identical to TRBD1. The CDR3 length is 17 residues. J was trimmed by 6 bases and V by 0 bases; bases with no gene match: 10. Germline CDR1 and CDR2: MNHEY and SVGAGI.

In this sample, this clonotype turned up many times. The rearrangement joins TRBV4-1 to TRBJ2-7; D gene unclear. Trimming left V 1 base short and J 0 bases short, with 7 bases between. Germline V gene lookup returns CDR1 MGHRA and CDR2 YSYEKL. This CDR3 is built from 14 residues. The chain's CDR3 is CASSQGAGSYEQYV. CDR3 DNA: TGCGCCAGCAGCCAAGGGGCCGGCTCCTACGAGCAGTACGTC.

This clonotype was picked up a small number of times. The V call is TRBV29-1, the J call TRBJ2-2, with D maybe TRBD1 (5 bases). This CDR3 spans 12 amino acids. V lost 7 bases to trimming and J lost 6 bases, with 12 bases between them. In germline, CDR1 is SQVTM, CDR2 ANQGSEA. The CDR3 is CSAQGLAGELFF. CDR3 sequence (DNA): TGCAGCGCTCAGGGTTTGGCCGGGGAGCTGTTTTTT.

The V gene is TRBV5-6, the J gene TRBJ1-1; D is undetermined. CDR1 is SGHDT and CDR2 is YYEEEE in the germline V gene. Trimming removed 0 bases at V and 4 bases at J, with 7 bases between. CDR3 length equals 13 residues. As DNA, the CDR3 is TGTGCCAGCAGCTTGGGGGCCGGCACTGAAGCTTTCTTT. Residues: CASSLGAGTEAFF.

This rearrangement joins TRBV12-3 or TRBV12-4 to TRBJ2-3, with TRBD2 identical over 9 bases. The CDR3 is 20 residues long. V was clipped by 2 bases and J by 4 bases; unmatched bases: 19. For the CDR3, the DNA is TGTGCCAGCAGTTTAAATTTTCGTTTTGTGGGGACTAGCCCCGCAGATACGCAGTATTTT. Encoded protein: CASSLNFRFVGTSPADTQYF.

The sample holds a few counts of this clonotype. The DNA of the CDR3 is TGCGCCAGCAGCCAAGATCTCTTCTTAGGCTACAATGAGCAGTTCTTC. This sequence encodes CASSQDLFLGYNEQFF. This sequence joins TRBV4-3 and TRBJ2-1; D remains unclear. Germline loops: CDR1 LGHNA, CDR2 YSLEER. Trimming pared 0 bases from V and 3 bases from J, leaving 12 bases between. The CDR3 contains 16 residues.